This record concerns one TCR beta chain sequence. This specimen comes from a study of blood T cells in healthy people across ages. With each sample, at least 5 micrograms of total RNA were extracted. Together with a sample-barcoded 5' primer, a J-beta primer mix was included in a second PCR lasting roughly 6 to 12 cycles. Every single cDNA molecule received a tag from a template-switch adaptor with 12 random nucleotides. MiXCR, applied by TCRdb to the 5' RACE reads, yields one record per CDR3 protein. The profile shows around 1,900,000 distinct CDR3 sequences, approximately 40% of them singletons. The sequenced material came from blood. The receptor was derived from a human donor in good health.

As DNA, the CDR3 is TGCAGCGTTGAAGATTACCTTTTACCACAAGAGACCCAGTACTTC. Protein: CSVEDYLLPQETQYF. The chain carries TRBV29-1 and TRBJ2-5; D not resolved. This CDR3 has 15 residues. The V end was cut by 0 bases, the J end by 2 bases, with 13 bases between. CDR1 is SQVTM and CDR2 is ANQGSEA in the germline V gene.